This T cell receptor beta chain is from a study of T cell responses to AZD1222 COVID-19 vaccine. Study-level findings and limits: Close to half of all spike-specific TCRs reportedly target regions of the variants that are unmutated.

Sequenced by immunoSEQ multiplex PCR; TCRdb stores in-frame clones only, minus some. This sample carries about 99,000 clones, over 85% of them seen once, and the ten largest clones take 4.5% to 5%. For this clone: The antigen is not known.

The sequence was obtained from an adult in good health. Sequencing used peripheral blood, obtained on day 0 of AZD1222 vaccination.

CDR3 loop: CASSLFGGRADTEAFF. As DNA, the CDR3 is TGCGCCAGCAGCCTGTTCGGGGGACGGGCTGACACTGAAGCTTTCTTT. The rearrangement links TRBV5-1 to TRBJ1-1; possible D gene TRBD1, 5 bases. Trimming stripped 4 bases from V and 3 bases from J, with 19 bases between. CDR3 length equals 16 residues. Germline V gene data show CDR1 as SGHRS and CDR2 as YFSETQ.